This T cell receptor beta chain emerged from a study of T cell repertoires in cytomegalovirus infection (dated by TCRdb to the late 2010s). Broadly, across the study: The HLA type of each donor mattered for the analysis, because public TCR beta signatures pointed to carriage of CMV infection along with the matching HLA type.

CDR1 and CDR2 (MGHRA, YSYEKL) derive from the germline V gene. The cysteine opens and the phenylalanine closes a CDR3 of 15 amino acids. Solely the CDR3 DNA is kept, with 45 bases framed from the first base. Trimming takes 0 bases off V and 8 bases off J; junction bases not matched to a gene: 4. This clonotype showed up just a few times. What this receptor recognizes is not known. Within one base of it there is no much larger clone, and no base qualities were kept. TCRdb names Illumina HiSeq 1500 as the instrument used. Through fastp at Q25 and MiXCR, TCRdb rebuilt clones from the public reads, retaining in-frame beta chains. Entries that share a CDR3 protein sequence are merged under the most common genes and DNA. The sample yields roughly 300,000 distinct CDR3 sequences; 9% to 9.5% were counted once. Clones ranked in the top ten supply about 4.5% of the sample. Paper-wide results and their limitations: The ex vivo response was dominated by HLA-C-restricted CMV-specific TCR beta clonotypes, which also provided the single most frequent clonotype in two of eight donors. Cumulative frequency of public TCR beta family members discriminated carriers of CMV infection plus the relevant HLA type in this cohort and an independent 352-donor cohort.

Material: PBMCs. Recombination connected TRBV4-1 to TRBJ1-2, and 12 junctional nucleotides match TRBD1. This sequence originates from a human donor in good health (CMV status not recorded). Some clones in this sample may be carry-over from other donors' samples. The DNA sequence reads TGCGCCAGCAGCCAAGATATGGGGACAGGGGGCGGCTACACCTTC. This gives the protein CASSQDMGTGGGYTF.